The entry below gives a single TCR beta chain sequence along with its context. Both iRepertoire HTBI primers and Arm-PCR of CDR3 regions were used to build the TCR beta libraries. TCRdb independently ran MiXCR on the multiplex PCR reads; one entry per CDR3 protein. The sample lists over 400,000 distinct CDR3 sequences, around 13% occurring once. Described time point: newly diagnosed GD, antithyroid drugs for less than 3 months. The TCR library used RNA extracted from PBMCs. This specimen belongs to a study of regulatory T cells in long-lasting Graves disease. Germline-derived CDR1 and CDR2 are LNHDA and SQIVND (reference sequence). J gave up 6 bases and V 6 bases, and 9 bases lay outside the gene matches. This CDR3 spans 16 amino acids. The same data also went into a second study, on T cells in Graves' hyperthyroidism and ophthalmopathy.

The gene calls are TRBV19 and TRBJ1-5; the match to TRBD1 covers 12 bases. The specimen comprised peripheral blood mononuclear cells (PBMCs), sampled at new diagnosis, from a patient treated with antithyroid drugs. The receptor was derived from a woman in her forties or fifties with Graves disease. CDR3 DNA: TGTGCCAGTAGAAACCCCGGGACAGGGGGCCGTCAGCCCCAGCATTTT. Residues: CASRNPGTGGRQPQHF.